These 3 T cell receptor beta chains came from one sample sequenced in a study of tumor-infiltrating lymphocytes in primary liver carcinoma. Unsorted whole blood supplied the blood RNA, and germline DNA was isolated too. With a constant-region primer, TCR beta cDNA was made from 450 to 650 ng of total RNA. Libraries covering TCR beta were generated through three nested multiplex PCR rounds (using a slightly modified ARM-PCR). Two initial PCR rounds of about 11 cycles each paired TRBV1-TRBV30 forward primers with a C-beta reverse primer. TCRdb used MiXCR to reprocess the multiplex PCR reads, holding one entry per CDR3 protein. The sample includes approximately 330,000 distinct CDR3 sequences, around 60% of them seen just once. Sequenced input: peripheral blood. Receptor source: a man aged 35-49 years with primary liver carcinoma and hepatitis B virus infection.

Comment on this clonotype: The junction departs from germline at one end; a sequencing error may be responsible. The chain employs TRBV11-1 and TRBJ2-2; no clear D gene. Per germline, CDR1 SGHAT and CDR2 FQDESV (reference sequence). The CDR3 spans 13 residues. CDR3 bases: TGTGCCAGCAGCTGGACGAACGCCGGTGAGCTGTTTTTT. Residues: CASSWTNAGELFF.

This chain uses TRBV5-5 with TRBJ1-3, with D unresolved. Deletions cut 0 bases from V and 0 bases from J, with 7 bases between. The CDR3 runs to 15 residues. Looked up from germline, CDR1 is SGHKS and CDR2 is YYEKEE (reference sequence). The CDR3 protein is CASSLALGSGNTIYF. Written as DNA, the CDR3 is TGTGCCAGCAGCTTGGCTCTGGGCTCTGGAAACACCATATATTTT.

Notes on this clonotype: A much larger clone sits a single nucleotide away, making a read error possible. The chain is built from TRBV10-3 and TRBJ2-5; 7 bases fit TRBD2. This CDR3 contains 14 residues. J lost 7 bases, V lost 10 bases, and 15 bases had no gene match. Germline CDR1 reads ENHRY; CDR2 reads SYGVKD. The CDR3 nucleotides read TGTGCCACCATGCCCTCCGGGGGACTAACGACCCAGTACTTC. This gives the protein CATMPSGGLTTQYF.